The rows below give T cell receptor beta chains drawn from one sample of a study of blood T cell repertoires in COVID-19. The assay was immunoSEQ multiplex PCR, and TCRdb's table has in-frame clones only and misses some. The repertoire holds 95,000 to 110,000 clones, over 75% seen once, with 10% to 15% in the top ten. Sample: peripheral blood. Receptor source: a human donor in a cohort sampled during active or convalescent COVID-19. Each CDR3 is given with its conserved first and last residue. D genes are given only for firm matches. Not all rows give a size; the values are once, few, many and, for expanded clones, a class.

V	size	D	J	DNA	CDR3
TRBV5-1	few	.	TRBJ2-7	TGCGCCAGCAGCTTGGACAGAGCCTACGAGCAGTACTTC	CASSLDRAYEQYF
TRBV29-1	.	TRBD1	TRBJ1-2	TGCAGCGCCAGAGACAGGGGGATGGGCTACACCTTC	CSARDRGMGYTF
TRBV18	.	.	TRBJ1-1	TGTGCCAGCTCACGGGCCGACGAAGCTTTCTTT	CASSRADEAFF
TRBV5-1	.	TRBD1	TRBJ2-2	TGCGCCAGCAGCCCAACAGGGGGGTACACCGGGGAGCTGTTTTTT	CASSPTGGYTGELFF
TRBV27	.	.	TRBJ2-7	TGTGCCAGCAGGGGCAACTCCTACGAGCAGTACTTC	CASRGNSYEQYF
TRBV18	.	.	TRBJ1-4	TGTGCCAGCTCCCCCCTAGTTTGGAGAAAACTGTTTTTT	CASSPLVWRKLFF
TRBV5-1	.	.	TRBJ1-4	TGCGCCAGCAGCCCCCGCAGGTCTGAAAAACTGTTTTTT	CASSPRRSEKLFF
TRBV7-9	.	TRBD1	TRBJ1-5	TGTGCCAGCAGCTTGGGGACAGGGGGTGAGCCCCAGCATTTT	CASSLGTGGEPQHF
TRBV2	.	.	TRBJ1-2	TGTGCCAGCACCCGAACAGGGCAGGGTGGCTACACCTTC	CASTRTGQGGYTF
TRBV7-2	.	TRBD1	TRBJ1-1	TGTGCCAGCAGCTTAAGGGGACAGGGGGCCTTGGACACTGAAGCTTTCTTT	CASSLRGQGALDTEAFF
TRBV5-1	.	.	TRBJ1-1	TGCGCCAGCAGCTTGATTTCGGTGAACACTGAAGCTTTCTTT	CASSLISVNTEAFF
TRBV2	.	.	TRBJ1-3	TGTGCCAGCAGGGGAGGAGGGGCTTCCTCTGGAAACACCATATATTTT	CASRGGGASSGNTIYF
TRBV4-2	few	.	TRBJ1-4	TGTGCCAGCAGCCAAGAGGCAGGGGACGACGAAAAACTGTTTTTT	CASSQEAGDDEKLFF
TRBV27	.	TRBD1	TRBJ2-5	TGTGCCAGCAGGCAGATCGGGACAGCAGAGACCCAGTACTTC	CASRQIGTAETQYF
TRBV28	.	.	TRBJ2-7	TGTGCCAGCAGACGGTCCTCGGGTCACCCAGCGCAGTACTTC	CASRRSSGHPAQYF
TRBV11-2	.	TRBD1	TRBJ2-5	TGTGCCAGCAGCCCAGGGACAGGGGGTTTGGAGACCCAGTACTTC	CASSPGTGGLETQYF
TRBV4-1	.	.	TRBJ2-7	TGCGCCAGCAGCCAAGTCGATGAGCGGTTAGGCGAGCAGTACTTC	CASSQVDERLGEQYF
TRBV13	.	.	TRBJ1-2	TGTGCCAGCATCTTTTCCATGGGCCGCTATGGCTACACCTTC	CASIFSMGRYGYTF
TRBV24-1	.	TRBD2	TRBJ2-1	TGTGCCACCAGTGATGGGACTAGCGTAGGCTGGGAGCAGTTCTTC	CATSDGTSVGWEQFF
TRBV3-1/TRBV3-2	.	TRBD1	TRBJ2-7	TGTGCCAGCAGCCCCGGGACAGGGAATTCCTACGAGCAGTACTTC	CASSPGTGNSYEQYF
TRBV12-3/TRBV12-4	.	.	TRBJ2-7	TGTGCCAGCAGTTTACAGGGATGGGACGAGCAGTACTTC	CASSLQGWDEQYF
TRBV11-2	.	.	TRBJ2-1	TGTGCCAGCAGCTTATTCTCGGCTAGTACCTACAATGAGCAGTTCTTC	CASSLFSASTYNEQFF
TRBV4-3	.	TRBD2	TRBJ2-1	TGCGCCAGCAGCCAAGAAATTAGCGGGGGCCCCGGGTCCTACAATGAGCAGTTCTTC	CASSQEISGGPGSYNEQFF
TRBV2	.	TRBD2	TRBJ2-1	TGTGCCAGCAGCCCAAACTCGGGGGGGGGCTACAATGAGCAGTTCTTC	CASSPNSGGGYNEQFF
TRBV30	.	TRBD2	TRBJ2-7	TGTGCCTGTAAGCGGGGGGCATCCTACGAGCAGTACTTC	CACKRGASYEQYF
TRBV4-3	.	TRBD2	TRBJ2-3	TGCGCCAGCAGCCGAGTCCACGGACTAGCGGGCCCAGCGCAGTATTTT	CASSRVHGLAGPAQYF
TRBV2	once	TRBD1	TRBJ2-7	TGTGCCAGCAGTGGCAGGGGGCCCGATTCTGTGTTCTTACTCGACGAGCAGTACTTC	CASSGRGPDSVFLLDEQYF
TRBV4-1	.	TRBD1	TRBJ1-6	TGCGCCAGCAGCCAAGTAGGGACAGCTTTCTCACCCCTCCACTTT	CASSQVGTAFSPLHF
TRBV19	.	.	TRBJ1-5	TGTGCCAGTAGTATAGATGGTCCAGGGCTCAGCTCCAATCAGCCCCAGCATTTT	CASSIDGPGLSSNQPQHF
TRBV29-1	.	TRBD1	TRBJ2-7	TGCAGCGTTGGACAGGGGGCCAACTACGAGCAGTACTTC	CSVGQGANYEQYF
TRBV2	.	.	TRBJ1-5	TGTGCCAGCAGTGAAAGATCAGGGTCCAATCAGCCCCAGCATTTT	CASSERSGSNQPQHF
TRBV6-4	.	.	TRBJ1-1	TGTGCCAGCAGACAGGGTTTGGCGGTAGGGGAAGCTTTCTTT	CASRQGLAVGEAFF
TRBV30	.	.	TRBJ1-5	TGTGCCTGGACTAGGGGTATGGATCAGCCCCAGCATTTT	CAWTRGMDQPQHF
TRBV19	.	.	TRBJ1-4	TGTGCCAGTAGTATGGGAGCAACTAATGAAAAACTGTTTTTT	CASSMGATNEKLFF
TRBV5-1	.	.	TRBJ2-5	TGCGCCAGCAGCTTGGGTGGCCAGGGACTTGGAGAGACCCAGTACTTC	CASSLGGQGLGETQYF
TRBV11-3	.	TRBD1	TRBJ1-6	TGTGCCAGCAGCTTGCGGGACAGGAAGGATTCACCCCTCCACTTT	CASSLRDRKDSPLHF
TRBV5-4	.	.	TRBJ2-7	TGTGCCAGCAGCCGGGACTCCTACGAGCAGTACTTC	CASSRDSYEQYF
TRBV12-5	.	TRBD2	TRBJ2-1	TGTGCTAGTGGTCAAGGGACTAGCGGGGCCCCACGCCTCTTC	CASGQGTSGAPRLF
TRBV12-3/TRBV12-4	.	TRBD2	TRBJ2-7	TGTGCCAGCAGTTCGACTAGCTTCTACGAGCAGTACTTC	CASSSTSFYEQYF
TRBV5-1	.	.	TRBJ2-1	TGCGCCAGCACCCTGACTAGTGGCGTCCACAATGAGCAGTTCTTC	CASTLTSGVHNEQFF